Here is one T cell receptor beta chain with its context. The table came from immunoSEQ multiplex PCR; TCRdb's copy has only in-frame clones and leaves some out. The sample contains roughly 330,000 clones, 80% to 90% of which appear only once. This specimen belongs to a study of blood T cell repertoires in COVID-19. On the study more broadly: The United States, Italy and Spain supplied acute and convalescent COVID-19 samples. T cells, B-cell-depleted T cells, or PBMCs supplied cDNA or gDNA.

Participant age was roughly 18 to 100 years, and participants resided in roughly 25 US areas. Allocation to cohorts depended on clinical history reported by the participants. This CDR3 comprises 14 residues. J lost 1 base, V lost 7 bases, and 6 bases had no gene match. In germline, CDR1 is ENHRY, CDR2 SYGVKD. Sequencing used PBMCs or T cells enriched from blood (not recorded which). This rearrangement joins TRBV10-3 to TRBJ1-1; 7 nucleotides align to TRBD1. The sequence derives from a woman younger than 35 who had recovered from COVID-19. The CDR3 reads CAINTDRANTEAFF. CDR3 bases: TGTGCCATCAATACCGACAGGGCGAACACTGAAGCTTTCTTT.